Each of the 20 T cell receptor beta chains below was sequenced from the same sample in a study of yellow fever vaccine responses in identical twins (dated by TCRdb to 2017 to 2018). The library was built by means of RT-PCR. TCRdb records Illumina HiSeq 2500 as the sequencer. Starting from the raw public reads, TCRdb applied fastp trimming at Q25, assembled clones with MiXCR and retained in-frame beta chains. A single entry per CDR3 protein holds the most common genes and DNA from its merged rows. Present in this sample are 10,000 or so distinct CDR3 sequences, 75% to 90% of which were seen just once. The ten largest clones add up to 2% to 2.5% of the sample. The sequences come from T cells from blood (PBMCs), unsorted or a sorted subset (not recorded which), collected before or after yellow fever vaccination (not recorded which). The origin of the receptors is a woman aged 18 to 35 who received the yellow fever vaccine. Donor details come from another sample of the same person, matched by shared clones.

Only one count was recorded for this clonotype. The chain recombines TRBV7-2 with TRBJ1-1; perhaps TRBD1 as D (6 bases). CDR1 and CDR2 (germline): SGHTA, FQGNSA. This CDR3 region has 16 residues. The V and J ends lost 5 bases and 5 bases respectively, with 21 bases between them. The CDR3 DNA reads TGTGCCAGCAGCCGCCGGTCAGCTACAGGGCCAACTGAAGCTTTCTTT. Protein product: CASSRRSATGPTEAFF.

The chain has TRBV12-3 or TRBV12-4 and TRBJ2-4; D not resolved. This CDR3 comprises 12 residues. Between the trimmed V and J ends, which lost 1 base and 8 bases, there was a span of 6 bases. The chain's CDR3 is CASSLDSHIQYF. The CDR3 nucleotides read TGTGCCAGCAGTTTAGATAGCCACATTCAGTACTTC.

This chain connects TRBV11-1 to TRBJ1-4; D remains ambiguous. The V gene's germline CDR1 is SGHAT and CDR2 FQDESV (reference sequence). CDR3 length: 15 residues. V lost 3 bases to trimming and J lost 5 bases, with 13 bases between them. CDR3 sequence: CASSFGGIENEKLFF. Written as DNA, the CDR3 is TGTGCCAGCAGCTTCGGAGGGATAGAGAATGAAAAACTGTTTTTT.

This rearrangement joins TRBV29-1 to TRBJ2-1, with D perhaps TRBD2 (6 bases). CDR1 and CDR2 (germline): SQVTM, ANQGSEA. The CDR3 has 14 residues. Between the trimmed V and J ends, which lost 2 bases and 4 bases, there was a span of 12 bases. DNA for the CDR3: TGCAGCGTTGAACGGGGGACGGGGTACAATGAGCAGTTCTTC. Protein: CSVERGTGYNEQFF.

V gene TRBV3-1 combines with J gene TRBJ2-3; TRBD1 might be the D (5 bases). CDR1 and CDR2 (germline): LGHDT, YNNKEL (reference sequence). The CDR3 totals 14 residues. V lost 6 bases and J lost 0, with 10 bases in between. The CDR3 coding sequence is TGTGCCAGCAGGGGGCTCCTCAGCACAGATACGCAGTATTTT. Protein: CASRGLLSTDTQYF.

DNA of the CDR3: TGCGCCAGCAGCCAAGAGTCTCGTCCGAACACTGAAGCTTTCTTT. Translating gives CASSQESRPNTEAFF. The rearrangement joins TRBV4-3 to TRBJ1-1; D not certain. CDR1 and CDR2 from the germline V gene are LGHNA and YSLEER. The germline V and J ends were trimmed by 0 bases and 1 base, with 9 bases remaining between them. This CDR3 is built from 15 residues.

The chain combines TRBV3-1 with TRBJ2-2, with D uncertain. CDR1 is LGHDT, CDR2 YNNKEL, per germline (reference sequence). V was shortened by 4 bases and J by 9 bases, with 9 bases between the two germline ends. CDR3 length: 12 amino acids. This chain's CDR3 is CASSLATWELFF. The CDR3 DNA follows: TGTGCCAGCAGCCTCGCGACGTGGGAGCTGTTTTTT. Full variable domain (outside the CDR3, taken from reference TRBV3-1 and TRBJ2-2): DTAVSQTPKYLVTQMGNDKSIKCEQNLGHDTMYWYKQDSKKFLKIMFSYNNKELIINETVPNRFSPKSPDKAHLNLHINSLELGDSAVYFCASSLATWELFFGEGSRLTVL.

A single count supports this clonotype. CDR3 DNA: TGCGCCAGCAGTGTAATCCAGGCCCCGACCGATGAAGCTTTCTTT. Amino acids: CASSVIQAPTDEAFF. The chain is built from TRBV10-1 and TRBJ1-1; D is unclear. CDR3 length: 15 amino acids. Trimming stripped 4 bases from V and 7 bases from J, with 19 bases between. Germline V gene sequence: CDR1 WNHNN, CDR2 SYGVQD (reference sequence).

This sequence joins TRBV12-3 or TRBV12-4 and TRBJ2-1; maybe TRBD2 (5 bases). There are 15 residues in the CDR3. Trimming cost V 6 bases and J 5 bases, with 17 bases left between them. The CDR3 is CASSLEGGGHNEQFF. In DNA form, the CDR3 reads TGTGCCAGCAGCCTCGAGGGCGGAGGACACAATGAGCAGTTCTTC.

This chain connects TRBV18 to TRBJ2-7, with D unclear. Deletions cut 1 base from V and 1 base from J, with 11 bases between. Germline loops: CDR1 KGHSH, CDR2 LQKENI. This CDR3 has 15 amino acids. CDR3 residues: CASSPQPTKSYEQYF. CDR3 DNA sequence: TGTGCCAGCTCACCACAACCGACAAAATCCTACGAGCAGTACTTC.

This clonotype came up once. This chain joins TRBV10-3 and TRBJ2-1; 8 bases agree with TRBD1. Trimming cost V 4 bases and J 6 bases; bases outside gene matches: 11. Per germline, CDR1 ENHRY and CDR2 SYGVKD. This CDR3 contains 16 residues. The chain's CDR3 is CAISASGTGLSNEQFF. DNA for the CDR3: TGTGCCATCAGTGCATCCGGGACAGGCCTCTCCAATGAGCAGTTCTTC.

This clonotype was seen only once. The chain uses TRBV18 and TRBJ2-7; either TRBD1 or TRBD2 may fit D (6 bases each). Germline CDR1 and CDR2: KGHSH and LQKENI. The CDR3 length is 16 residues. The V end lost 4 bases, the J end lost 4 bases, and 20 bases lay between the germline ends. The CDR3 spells CASSQQSGGTIYEQYF. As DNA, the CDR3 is TGTGCCAGCTCACAGCAGAGCGGCGGGACAATATACGAGCAGTACTTC. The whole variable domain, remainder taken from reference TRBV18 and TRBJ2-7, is NAGVMQNPRHLVRRRGQEARLRCSPMKGHSHVYWYRQLPEEGLKFMVYLQKENIIDESGMPKERFSAEFPKEGPSILRIQQVVRGDSAAYFCASSQQSGGTIYEQYFGPGTRLTVT.

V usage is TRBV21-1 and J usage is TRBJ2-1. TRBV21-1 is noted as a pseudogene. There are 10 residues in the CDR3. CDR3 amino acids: CASRLDEQFF. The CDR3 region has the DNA TGTGCCAGCAGATTGGATGAGCAGTTCTTC.

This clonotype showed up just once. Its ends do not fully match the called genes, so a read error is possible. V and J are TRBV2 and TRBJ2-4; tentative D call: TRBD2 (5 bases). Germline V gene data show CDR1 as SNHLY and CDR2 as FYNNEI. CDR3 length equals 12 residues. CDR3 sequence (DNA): TGTGCCAGCAGTCTAGCCCAAAACATTCAGTACTTC. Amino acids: CASSLAQNIQYF.

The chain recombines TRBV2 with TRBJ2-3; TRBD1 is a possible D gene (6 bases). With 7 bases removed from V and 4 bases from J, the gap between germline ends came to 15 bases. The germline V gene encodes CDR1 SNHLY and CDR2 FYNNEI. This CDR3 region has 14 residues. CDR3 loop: CASKGETVPDTQYF. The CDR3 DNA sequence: TGTGCCAGCAAGGGGGAGACCGTTCCAGATACGCAGTATTTT.

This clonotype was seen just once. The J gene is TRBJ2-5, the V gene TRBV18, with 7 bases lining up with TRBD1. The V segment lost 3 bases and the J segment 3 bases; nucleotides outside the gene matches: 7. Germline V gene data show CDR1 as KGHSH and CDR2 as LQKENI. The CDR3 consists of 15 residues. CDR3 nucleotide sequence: TGTGCCAGCTCACCTAGACAGGGCTCCGAAGAGACCCAGTACTTC. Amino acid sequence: CASSPRQGSEETQYF.

CDR3 nucleotide sequence: TGCAGTGCTAGAGATCGAGAGGGGAGGTCTGGGGCCAACGTCCTGACTTTC. The encoded protein is CSARDREGRSGANVLTF. The rearrangement joins TRBV20-1 to TRBJ2-6; possibly TRBD2 for D (6 bases). The length of the CDR3 is 17 residues. Germline values: CDR1 DFQATT, CDR2 SNEGSKA (reference sequence). The ends were cut back, 0 bases at V and 1 base at J, with 13 bases in the middle.

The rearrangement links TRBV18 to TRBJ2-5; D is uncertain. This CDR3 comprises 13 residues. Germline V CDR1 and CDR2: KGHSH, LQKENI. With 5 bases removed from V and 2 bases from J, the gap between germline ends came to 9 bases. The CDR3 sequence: CASSRVRQETQYF. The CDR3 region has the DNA TGTGCCAGCTCAAGGGTGCGTCAAGAGACCCAGTACTTC.

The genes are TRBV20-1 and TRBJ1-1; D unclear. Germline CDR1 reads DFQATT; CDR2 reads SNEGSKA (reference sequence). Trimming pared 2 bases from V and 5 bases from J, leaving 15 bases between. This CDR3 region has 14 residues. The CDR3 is CSARIPNSETEAFF. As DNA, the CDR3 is TGCAGTGCTAGAATCCCTAACAGTGAAACTGAAGCTTTCTTT.

CDR3 sequence: CASSYLTSGETQYF. CDR3 in DNA: TGTGCCAGCAGTTACTTGACTAGCGGGGAGACCCAGTACTTC. This chain joins TRBV6-2 or TRBV6-3 and TRBJ2-5; 10 positions agree with TRBD2. With V trimmed by 1 base and J by 5 bases, 1 base remained unmatched. This CDR3 region has 14 residues. Germline assignment: CDR1 MNHEY and CDR2 SVGEGT.